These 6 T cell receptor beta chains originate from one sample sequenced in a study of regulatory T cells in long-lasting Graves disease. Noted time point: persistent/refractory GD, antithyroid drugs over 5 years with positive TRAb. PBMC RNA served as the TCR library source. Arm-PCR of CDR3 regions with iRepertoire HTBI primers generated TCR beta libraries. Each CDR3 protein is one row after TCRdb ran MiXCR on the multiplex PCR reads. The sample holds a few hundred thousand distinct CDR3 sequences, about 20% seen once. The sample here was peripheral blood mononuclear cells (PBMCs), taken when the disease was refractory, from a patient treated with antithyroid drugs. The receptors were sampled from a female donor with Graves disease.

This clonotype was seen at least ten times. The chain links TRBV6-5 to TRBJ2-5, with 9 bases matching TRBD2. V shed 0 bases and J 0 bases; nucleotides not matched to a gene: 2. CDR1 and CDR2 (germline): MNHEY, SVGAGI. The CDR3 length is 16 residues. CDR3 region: CASSYSTSGYQETQYF. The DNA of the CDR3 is TGTGCCAGCAGTTACTCGACTAGCGGTTACCAAGAGACCCAGTACTTC.

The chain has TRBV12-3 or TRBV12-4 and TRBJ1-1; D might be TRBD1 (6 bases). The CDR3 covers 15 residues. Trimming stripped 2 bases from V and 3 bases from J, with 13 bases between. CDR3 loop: CASSLNRVKDTEAFF. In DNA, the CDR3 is TGTGCCAGCAGTTTAAACAGGGTAAAAGACACTGAAGCTTTCTTT.

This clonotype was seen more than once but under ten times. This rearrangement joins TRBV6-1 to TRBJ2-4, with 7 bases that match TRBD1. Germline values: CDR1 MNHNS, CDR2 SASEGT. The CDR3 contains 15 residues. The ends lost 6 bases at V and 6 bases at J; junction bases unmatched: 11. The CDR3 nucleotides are TGTGCCAGCAGCCCTCCGGGACAGTTCTTAAACATTCAGTACTTC. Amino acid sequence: CASSPPGQFLNIQYF.

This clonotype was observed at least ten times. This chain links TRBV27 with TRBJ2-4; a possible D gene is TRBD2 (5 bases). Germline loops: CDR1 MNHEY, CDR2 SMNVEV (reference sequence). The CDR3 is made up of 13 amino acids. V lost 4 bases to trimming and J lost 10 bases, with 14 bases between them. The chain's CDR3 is CASSYGNQRIQYF. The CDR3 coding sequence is TGTGCCAGCAGTTACGGGAACCAACGGATTCAGTACTTC.

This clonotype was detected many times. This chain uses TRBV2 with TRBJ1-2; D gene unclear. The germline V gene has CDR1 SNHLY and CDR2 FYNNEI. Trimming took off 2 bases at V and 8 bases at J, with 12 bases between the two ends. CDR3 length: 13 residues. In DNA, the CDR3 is TGTGCCAGCAGTGAATCTAGGGTTCTAGGCTACACCTTC. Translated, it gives CASSESRVLGYTF.

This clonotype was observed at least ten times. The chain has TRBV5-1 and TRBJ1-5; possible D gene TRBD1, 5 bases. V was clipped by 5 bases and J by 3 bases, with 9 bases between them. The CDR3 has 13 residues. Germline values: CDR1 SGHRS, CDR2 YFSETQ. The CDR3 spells CASRGTDNQPQHF. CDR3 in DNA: TGCGCCAGCAGAGGGACCGACAATCAGCCCCAGCATTTT.